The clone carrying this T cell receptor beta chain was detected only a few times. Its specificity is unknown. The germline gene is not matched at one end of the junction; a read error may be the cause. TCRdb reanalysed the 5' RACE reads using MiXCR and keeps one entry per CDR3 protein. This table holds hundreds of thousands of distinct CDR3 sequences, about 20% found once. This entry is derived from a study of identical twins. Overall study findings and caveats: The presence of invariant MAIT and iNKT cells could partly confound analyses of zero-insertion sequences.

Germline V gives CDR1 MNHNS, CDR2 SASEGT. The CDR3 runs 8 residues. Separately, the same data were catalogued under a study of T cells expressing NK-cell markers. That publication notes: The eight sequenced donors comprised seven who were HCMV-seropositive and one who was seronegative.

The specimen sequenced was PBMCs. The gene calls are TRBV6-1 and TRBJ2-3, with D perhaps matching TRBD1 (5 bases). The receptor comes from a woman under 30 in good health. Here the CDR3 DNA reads TGTGCCAGCGGGGCTATGGATTTT. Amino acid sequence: CASGAMDF.